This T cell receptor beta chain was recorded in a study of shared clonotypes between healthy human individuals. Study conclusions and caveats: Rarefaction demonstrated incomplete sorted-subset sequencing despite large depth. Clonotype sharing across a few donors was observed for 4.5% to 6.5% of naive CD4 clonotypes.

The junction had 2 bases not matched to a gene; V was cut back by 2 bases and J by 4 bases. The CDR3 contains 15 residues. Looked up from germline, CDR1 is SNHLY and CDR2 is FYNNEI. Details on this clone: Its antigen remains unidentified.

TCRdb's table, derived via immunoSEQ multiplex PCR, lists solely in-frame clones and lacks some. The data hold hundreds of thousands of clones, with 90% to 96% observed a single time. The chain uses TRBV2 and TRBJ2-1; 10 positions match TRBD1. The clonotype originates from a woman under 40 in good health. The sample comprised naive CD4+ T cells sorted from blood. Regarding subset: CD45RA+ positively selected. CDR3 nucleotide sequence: TGTGCCAGCAGTGAACGACAGGGGGCGTACAATGAGCAGTTCTTC. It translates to CASSERQGAYNEQFF.